The 18 T cell receptor beta chains given below trace back to one sample, sequenced in a study of post-analysis software for immune sequencing data. Antigens of these TCRs are unknown. Study-wide results and limits: Compared with controls, patients had more of about 5 TRBV segments, including TRBV5-6, TRBV5-1 and TRBV20-1.

Unique molecular identifiers tagged the TCR beta cDNA libraries. Via MiXCR, TCRdb re-called the PCR reads, giving one row per CDR3 protein. The sample includes fewer than 550,000 distinct CDR3 sequences, around 34% of them seen just once. Sequenced material: blood. The receptors come from a girl under 18 with multiple sclerosis.

DNA for the CDR3: TGCGCCAGCAGCTCCACCCCACCTAACACTGAAGCTTTCTTT. It yields the protein CASSSTPPNTEAFF. The chain uses TRBV5-1 and TRBJ1-1; D remains unclear. Trimming stripped 3 bases from V and 2 bases from J, with 11 bases between. The germline V gene encodes CDR1 SGHRS and CDR2 YFSETQ. The CDR3 is 14 amino acids.

This clonotype was recorded a few times. V is TRBV28 and J is TRBJ2-3; D may correspond to TRBD1 or TRBD2 (5 bases each). Germline V gene sequence: CDR1 MDHEN, CDR2 SYDVKM. The CDR3 consists of 13 residues. Trimming cost V 7 bases and J 5 bases, with 13 bases left between them. CDR3 sequence (DNA): TGTGCCAGCACGGGGCAGGGAGAAGATACGCAGTATTTT. Its protein product is CASTGQGEDTQYF. Full variable domain (rest looked up from reference TRBV28 and TRBJ2-3): DVKVTQSSRYLVKRTGEKVFLECVQDMDHENMFWYRQDPGLGLRLIYFSYDVKMKEKGDIPEGYSVSREKKERFSLILESASTNQTSMYLCASTGQGEDTQYFGPGTRLTVL.

The chain couples TRBV5-1 to TRBJ1-5, with D perhaps TRBD1 (6 bases). The J call could be wrong; TRBJ2-3 is a better fit for the DNA end. The CDR3 has 14 residues. CDR1 is SGHRS, CDR2 YFSETQ, per germline. CDR3 region: CASSQDGGGQPQYF. The CDR3 DNA reads as TGCGCCAGCAGCCAAGATGGGGGCGGTCAGCCCCAGTATTTT.

This sequence joins TRBV27 and TRBJ2-1; TRBD2 agrees at 7 bases. This CDR3 contains 14 residues. The germline gives CDR1 MNHEY, CDR2 SMNVEV (reference sequence). After removal of 9 bases from V and 2 bases from J, the junction contained 7 bases not matched to a gene. The CDR3 sequence: CASRLAAAYNEQFF. In DNA form, the CDR3 reads TGTGCCAGTAGACTAGCTGCAGCCTACAATGAGCAGTTCTTC.

This chain connects TRBV6-5 to TRBJ1-5; D unclear. V was clipped by 4 bases and J by 8 bases, with 12 bases between them. The germline CDR1 and CDR2 sequences are MNHEY and SVGAGI. CDR3 length equals 13 residues. CDR3 DNA sequence: TGTGCCAGCAGTTCGGGCTTTTTAGAGCCCCAGCATTTT. Translation gives CASSSGFLEPQHF.

This clonotype has just a few counts. The chain couples TRBV5-1 to TRBJ2-2, with D perhaps matching TRBD1 (5 bases). This CDR3 comprises 20 residues. Germline CDR1 is SGHRS and CDR2 is YFSETQ. V lost 0 bases and J 0 bases, leaving 21 bases between the germline ends. The CDR3 sequence is CASSLADAWPGNPNTGELFF. The DNA for the CDR3 is TGCGCCAGCAGCTTGGCCGACGCGTGGCCAGGGAATCCGAACACCGGGGAGCTGTTTTTT.

J is TRBJ1-2 and V is TRBV7-9; TRBD1 might be the D (6 bases). Per germline, CDR1 SEHNR and CDR2 FQNEAQ (reference sequence). This CDR3 spans 16 amino acids. V dropped 5 bases and J dropped 1 base, with 17 bases sitting between them. DNA for the CDR3: TGTGCCAGCAGCGATCCCCAGGGGATCCTTAACTATGGCTACACCTTC. This translates into CASSDPQGILNYGYTF.

Regarding this clonotype: An end of the junction does not agree with germline; a read error may underlie this. The V call is TRBV9, the J call TRBJ1-5; D is undetermined. CDR3 size: 14 residues. Germline V gene data show CDR1 as SGDLS and CDR2 as YYNGEE. CDR3 loop: CASSDGRRNQPQHF. In DNA form, the CDR3 reads TGTGCCAGCAGCGACGGACGGCGCAACCAGCCCCAGCATTTT.

J is TRBJ2-7 and V is TRBV5-5; D unresolved. Germline CDR1 SGHKS, CDR2 YYEKEE (reference sequence). This CDR3 contains 14 residues. Trimming removed 4 bases from V and 0 bases from J, with 11 bases in between. The CDR3 DNA reads as TGTGCCAGCAGCCCTTACGGATTCTCCTACGAGCAGTACTTC. It codes for CASSPYGFSYEQYF. The variable domain in full, with the rest retrieved from reference TRBV5-5 and TRBJ2-7, is DAGVTQSPTHLIKTRGQQVTLRCSPISGHKSVSWYQQVLGQGPQFIFQYYEKEERGRGNFPDRFSARQFPNYSSELNVNALLLGDSALYLCASSPYGFSYEQYFGPGTRLTVT.

This clonotype occurred a few times. CDR3 sequence reads: CASSAPLLSDSVNTEAFF. The CDR3 DNA is TGTGCCAGCAGCGCCCCTTTGTTATCCGACAGCGTGAACACTGAAGCTTTCTTT. V is TRBV28 and J is TRBJ1-1, with D possibly TRBD1 on 5 matching bases. This CDR3 has 18 residues. Germline V gives CDR1 MDHEN, CDR2 SYDVKM. V was cut by 6 bases and J by 0 bases, with 23 bases left in between.

CDR3 bases: TGCGCCAGCAGTGAGTCGAGGACTAGCGGGGGAGATACGCAGTATTTT. Encoded protein: CASSESRTSGGDTQYF. The genes are TRBV10-1 and TRBJ2-3, with 13 positions matching TRBD2. The germline gives CDR1 WNHNN, CDR2 SYGVQD (reference sequence). This CDR3 is built from 16 residues. The V and J ends lost 0 bases and 5 bases, in that order; junction bases with no gene match: 2.

This chain uses TRBV7-8 with TRBJ1-5; the D gene is possibly TRBD1 (6 bases). This CDR3 contains 17 residues. In germline, CDR1 is SGHVS, CDR2 FQNEAQ. V was shortened by 0 bases and J by 7 bases, with 19 bases between the two germline ends. In DNA, the CDR3 is TGTGCCAGCAGCTTAGCGAGGGGGGCCCCGATAGCACAGCCCCAGCATTTT. It translates to CASSLARGAPIAQPQHF. Complete variable domain (other parts from reference TRBV7-8 and TRBJ1-5): GAGVSQSPRYKVAKRGQDVALRCDPISGHVSLFWYQQALGQGPEFLTYFQNEAQLDKSGLPSDRFFAERPEGSVSTLKIQRTQQEDSAVYLCASSLARGAPIAQPQHFGDGTRLSIL.

This clonotype occurred a few times. The rearrangement uses TRBV29-1 and TRBJ1-2; no firm D call. The CDR3 totals 11 residues. V was clipped by 4 bases and J by 4 bases, with 7 bases between them. Germline loops: CDR1 SQVTM, CDR2 ANQGSEA. CDR3 bases: TGCAGCGTTGGGGAGCCCTATGGCTACACCTTC. As protein: CSVGEPYGYTF.

This chain connects TRBV6-2 or TRBV6-3 to TRBJ2-3; 7 bases fit TRBD1. After removal of 7 bases from V and 6 bases from J, the junction contained 10 bases not matched to a gene. The V gene's germline CDR1 is MNHEY and CDR2 SVGEGT. This CDR3 is 14 amino acids long. In nucleotides, the CDR3 is TGTGCCAGCACCCAGCCAGGGGGTTCCGATACGCAGTATTTT. Its protein is CASTQPGGSDTQYF.

This clonotype was recorded a few times. The chain is built from TRBV20-1 and TRBJ2-7, with TRBD2 identical over 9 bases. CDR3 length: 13 amino acids. CDR1 DFQATT and CDR2 SNEGSKA come from the germline V gene (reference sequence). The junction had 10 bases not matched to a gene; V was cut back by 6 bases and J by 7 bases. The CDR3 nucleotides are TGCAGTGCCCCAAAAGCGGGGGGTGGGGAGCAGTACTTC. Translating gives CSAPKAGGGEQYF.

Comments on this clonotype: One end of the junction is discordant with germline, which a read error may explain. The chain has TRBV7-7 and TRBJ1-1, with no clear D. The CDR3 has 16 amino acids. The germline gives CDR1 SSHAT, CDR2 FNYEAQ (reference sequence). CDR3 region: CASSPGGLGASTEAFF. CDR3 nucleotides: TGTGCTAGCAGCCCCGGCGGGCTGGGAGCCAGCACTGAAGCTTTCTTT.

The rearrangement links TRBV9 to TRBJ2-5, with unresolved D. The CDR3 has 13 residues. V was trimmed by 5 bases and J by 5 bases, leaving 13 bases between them. Germline CDR1 is SGDLS and CDR2 is YYNGEE. CDR3 DNA: TGTGCCAGCAGTCGTAGCCAGGAGGAGACCCAGTACTTC. Translation: CASSRSQEETQYF.

A few counts support this clonotype. V usage is TRBV12-3 or TRBV12-4 and J usage is TRBJ1-2, with D uncertain. Between the trimmed V and J ends, which lost 1 base and 7 bases, there was a span of 10 bases. This CDR3 region has 13 residues. As DNA, the CDR3 is TGTGCCAGCAGTTTAGTGGGCAGGTTTGGCTACACCTTC. This sequence encodes CASSLVGRFGYTF.